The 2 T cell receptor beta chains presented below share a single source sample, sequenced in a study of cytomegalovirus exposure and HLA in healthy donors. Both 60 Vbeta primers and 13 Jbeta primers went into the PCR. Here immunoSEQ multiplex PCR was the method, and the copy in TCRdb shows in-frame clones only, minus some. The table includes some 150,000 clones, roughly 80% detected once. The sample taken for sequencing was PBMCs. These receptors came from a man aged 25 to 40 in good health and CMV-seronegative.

The CDR3 DNA reads TGTGCCAGCAGTTTTCAATCGGGACAGAACTATGGCTACACCTTC. Protein: CASSFQSGQNYGYTF. The rearrangement links TRBV28 to TRBJ1-2; 7 bases are a match to TRBD1. This CDR3 is built from 15 residues. Germline-derived CDR1 and CDR2 are MDHEN and SYDVKM. Losses at the gene ends were 3 bases for V and 2 bases for J; bases not matched to a gene: 6.

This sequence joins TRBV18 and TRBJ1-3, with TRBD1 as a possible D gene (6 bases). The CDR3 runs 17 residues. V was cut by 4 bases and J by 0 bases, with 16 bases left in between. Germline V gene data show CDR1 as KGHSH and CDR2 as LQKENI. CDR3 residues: CASSLQGLGLSGNTIYF. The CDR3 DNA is TGTGCCAGCTCACTCCAGGGGTTAGGCCTCTCTGGAAACACCATATATTTT. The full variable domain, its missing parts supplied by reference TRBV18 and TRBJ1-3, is NAGVMQNPRHLVRRRGQEARLRCSPMKGHSHVYWYRQLPEEGLKFMVYLQKENIIDESGMPKERFSAEFPKEGPSILRIQQVVRGDSAAYFCASSLQGLGLSGNTIYFGEGSWLTVV.